Each of the 24 T cell receptor beta chains below was sequenced from the same sample in a study of blood T cells in healthy people across ages. Alongside a J-beta primer mix, a sample-barcoded 5' primer served in a second PCR lasting about 7 to 12 cycles. TCRdb analysed the 5' RACE reads with MiXCR anew, one entry per CDR3 protein. The sample has 1.5 million to 2 million distinct CDR3 sequences; 25% to 30% are singletons. What was sequenced was blood. The origin of the receptors is a woman aged 25 to 39 in good health.

With respect to this clonotype: Given a much more abundant clone one base away, this may be a read error. The chain couples TRBV15 to TRBJ2-7, with a weak D call TRBD2 (6 bases). The CDR3 consists of 15 residues. From germline, CDR1 is LNHNV and CDR2 YYDKDF (reference sequence). The CDR3 loop reads CATSRDRGSSYVQYF. In DNA, the CDR3 is TGTGCCACCAGCAGAGACCGGGGGAGCTCCTACGTGCAGTACTTC. Supplemented by reference TRBV15 and TRBJ2-7, the full variable domain reads DAMVIQNPRYQVTQFGKPVTLSCSQTLNHNVMYWYQQKSSQAPKLLFHYYDKDFNNEADTPDNFQSRRPNTSFCFLDIRSPGLGDTAMYLCATSRDRGSSYVQYFGPGTRLTVT.

A few counts support this clonotype. The genes are TRBV30 and TRBJ2-5, with D perhaps being TRBD1 or TRBD2 (5 bases each). The V gene lost 2 bases and the J gene lost 0 bases, with 10 bases spanning the gap. Germline lookup yields CDR1 GTSNPN and CDR2 SVGIG (reference sequence). The CDR3 extends over 14 amino acids. The CDR3 nucleotides are TGTGCCTGGAGTTCGGGGCGGTACCAAGAGACCCAGTACTTC. It encodes CAWSSGRYQETQYF.

The CDR3 is CATSDTHRDEQYF. The CDR3 nucleotides are TGTGCCACCAGTGACACCCACAGGGACGAGCAGTACTTC. This sequence joins TRBV24-1 and TRBJ2-7, with D tentatively TRBD1 (6 bases). CDR1 and CDR2 from the germline V gene are KGHDR and SFDVKD. The CDR3 is 13 residues long. The V gene lost 4 bases and the J gene lost 5 bases, with 11 bases spanning the gap.

The rearrangement links TRBV10-3 to TRBJ2-7, with D possibly being TRBD1 or TRBD2 (5 bases each). The CDR3 loop spans 14 amino acids. V was trimmed by 6 bases and J by 11 bases, leaving 23 bases between them. Germline CDR1 ENHRY, CDR2 SYGVKD. CDR3 bases: TGTGCCATCAGCCCCGGGCAGGGACCCGTGGGAGAGTACTTC. Its translation: CAISPGQGPVGEYF.

This clonotype was found many times. V is TRBV20-1 and J is TRBJ2-5; 10 bases are a match to TRBD1. The V gene end was trimmed by 8 bases and the J gene end by 3 bases; junction bases not matched to a gene: 3. This CDR3 comprises 12 residues. Germline V lookup: CDR1 DFQATT, CDR2 SNEGSKA (reference sequence). As DNA, the CDR3 is TGCAGTTCCGGGACAGGGGAAGAGACCCAGTACTTC. This gives the protein CSSGTGEETQYF.

The chain has TRBV18 and TRBJ2-1; D could derive from TRBD1 or TRBD2 (6 bases each). V lost 1 base and J 5 bases, leaving 12 bases between the germline ends. The CDR3 covers 15 residues. The germline V gene encodes CDR1 KGHSH and CDR2 LQKENI. CDR3: CASSPQRGLNNEQFF. Written as DNA, the CDR3 is TGTGCCAGCTCACCACAACGGGGGCTAAACAATGAGCAGTTCTTC.

V and J are TRBV3-1 and TRBJ1-4; D is perhaps TRBD1 (6 bases). Deletions cut 0 bases from V and 8 bases from J, with 16 bases between. This CDR3 spans 16 amino acids. CDR1 is LGHDT and CDR2 is YNNKEL in the germline V gene (reference sequence). DNA for the CDR3: TGTGCCAGCAGCCAAGAGTGGGGGCGCAGAGGGGAAAAACTGTTTTTT. The encoded protein is CASSQEWGRRGEKLFF.

This clonotype was picked up many times. The chain carries TRBV7-2 and TRBJ1-2, with TRBD1 matching over 7 bases. V dropped 4 bases and J dropped 5; count of bases not matched to a gene: 10. Per germline, CDR1 SGHTA and CDR2 FQGNSA. This CDR3 region has 15 residues. The CDR3 bases are TGTGCCAGCAGCTGGGGGACAGCGCAAAAATATGGCTACACCTTC. It is translated as CASSWGTAQKYGYTF.

This clonotype was seen a few times. The rearrangement joins TRBV18 to TRBJ2-1; D uncertain. Germline V lookup: CDR1 KGHSH, CDR2 LQKENI. V was trimmed by 6 bases and J by 0 bases, leaving 9 bases between them. CDR3 length equals 14 residues. CDR3 sequence (DNA): TGTGCCAGCTCTGAGGCCCTCTCCTACAATGAGCAGTTCTTC. Its protein product is CASSEALSYNEQFF.

The sample holds a few counts of this clonotype. CDR3 sequence: CASSLITIRDETQYF. DNA for the CDR3: TGTGCCAGCAGTTTAATTACCATTCGTGATGAGACCCAGTACTTC. This chain uses TRBV12-3 or TRBV12-4 with TRBJ2-5; D is undetermined. The ends were cut back, 2 bases at V and 5 bases at J, with 15 bases in the middle. The length of the CDR3 is 15 residues.

The gene calls are TRBV7-7 and TRBJ1-2; tentatively, D is TRBD1 (6 bases). The V end lost 6 bases, the J end lost 0 bases, and 17 bases lay between the germline ends. The germline gives CDR1 SSHAT, CDR2 FNYEAQ (reference sequence). The CDR3 is 16 residues long. Here the CDR3 DNA reads TGTGCCAGCAGGCGTTCCGGGACACTTACTAACTATGGCTACACCTTC. Its protein is CASRRSGTLTNYGYTF.

This clonotype was seen a few times. This chain's CDR3 is CASSSLSGNGETQYF. In nucleotides, the CDR3 is TGTGCCAGCAGCTCCCTGAGTGGGAATGGAGAGACCCAGTACTTC. The chain uses TRBV5-5 and TRBJ2-5; D unresolved. Germline CDR1 is SGHKS and CDR2 is YYEKEE (reference sequence). The CDR3 extends over 15 amino acids. Trimming took 3 bases from V and 4 from J, leaving 16 bases between them.

The rearrangement uses TRBV7-9 and TRBJ1-4; 8 bases agree with TRBD1. CDR3 length equals 14 residues. Germline values: CDR1 SEHNR, CDR2 FQNEAQ (reference sequence). The trim removed 5 bases at V and 8 bases at J, leaving 7 bases unmatched. The CDR3 coding sequence is TGTGCCAGCAGCCGACAGGGGTTTGGCGAAAAACTGTTTTTT. This translates into CASSRQGFGEKLFF.

The chain links TRBV6-5 to TRBJ2-1; D might be TRBD2 (6 bases). The CDR3 loop spans 13 amino acids. V was pared by 0 bases and J by 9 bases, with 9 bases between. Germline lookup yields CDR1 MNHEY and CDR2 SVGAGI. The CDR3 region has the DNA TGTGCCAGCAGTTACTCCTCGGAGGGTGAGCAGTTCTTC. Translating it yields CASSYSSEGEQFF.

The chain is built from TRBV7-9 and TRBJ2-1; possibly TRBD2 for D (6 bases). Germline V CDR1 and CDR2: SEHNR, FQNEAQ (reference sequence). CDR3 size: 13 residues. Trimming pared 5 bases from V and 10 bases from J, leaving 15 bases between. This CDR3 is CASSPESGREQFF. Here the CDR3 DNA reads TGTGCCAGCAGCCCAGAGTCGGGGAGGGAGCAGTTCTTC.

This clonotype was found a few times. The rearrangement uses TRBV4-3 and TRBJ2-1; perhaps TRBD2 as D (5 bases). This CDR3 spans 16 amino acids. The germline CDR1 and CDR2 sequences are LGHNA and YSLEER. Trimming shortened V by 0 bases and J by 10 bases, and 19 bases separated the two germline ends. The CDR3 DNA is TGCGCCAGCAGCCAAGACGGACCGGGGATACTCGGGGAGCAGTTCTTC. Protein product: CASSQDGPGILGEQFF.

In regard to this clonotype: Germline is not matched at one junction end, which may reflect a read error. This rearrangement joins TRBV27 to TRBJ1-5, with D unresolved. The CDR3 covers 11 residues. Germline-derived CDR1 and CDR2 are MNHEY and SMNVEV (reference sequence). CDR3 region: CASGFNQPQRF. CDR3 sequence (DNA): TGTGCCAGCGGCTTCAATCAGCCCCAGCGTTTT.

Notes on this clonotype: One base away lies a much larger clone, so this may be a sequencing read error. The gene calls are TRBV15 and TRBJ2-7; no reliable D call. The assigned J gene may be wrong: the sequence end matches TRBJ2-5 better. This CDR3 is built from 12 residues. Germline-derived CDR1 and CDR2 are LNHNV and YYDKDF (reference sequence). CDR3 DNA: TGTGCCACCAGCGGAGTGGGAGAGACCCAGTACTTC. This sequence encodes CATSGVGETQYF.

The chain recombines TRBV5-5 with TRBJ2-5; possibly TRBD1 or TRBD2 for D (6 bases each). The CDR3 totals 15 residues. V lost 2 bases and J 0 bases, leaving 11 bases between the germline ends. Germline assignment: CDR1 SGHKS and CDR2 YYEKEE (reference sequence). CDR3 in amino acids: CASSLPGGHQETQYF. CDR3 in DNA: TGTGCCAGCAGCTTACCCGGGGGCCACCAAGAGACCCAGTACTTC. The complete variable domain, with remaining parts taken from reference TRBV5-5 and TRBJ2-5, reads DAGVTQSPTHLIKTRGQQVTLRCSPISGHKSVSWYQQVLGQGPQFIFQYYEKEERGRGNFPDRFSARQFPNYSSELNVNALLLGDSALYLCASSLPGGHQETQYFGPGTRLLVL.

This chain connects TRBV2 to TRBJ2-2; 9 bases fit TRBD2. Trimming cost V 6 bases and J 4 bases; bases outside gene matches: 6. The CDR3 is made up of 15 amino acids. Germline-derived CDR1 and CDR2 are SNHLY and FYNNEI. DNA of the CDR3: TGTGCCAGCAGCGGGCTAGCGGGGACCACCGGGGAGCTGTTTTTT. Protein: CASSGLAGTTGELFF.

The CDR3 DNA is TGTGCCAGCAGCTTAGCGGGGGGGAACTCCCTTAACAATGAGCAGTTCTTC. It codes for CASSLAGGNSLNNEQFF. The chain couples TRBV7-2 to TRBJ2-1; 7 bases map to TRBD2. This CDR3 is 17 amino acids long. In germline, CDR1 is SGHTA, CDR2 FQGNSA. V dropped 0 bases and J dropped 5; count of bases not matched to a gene: 10.

Remarks on this clonotype: A read error is possible here, since a much larger clone lies one base away. The chain is built from TRBV28 and TRBJ1-2, with D unclear. The germline V gene encodes CDR1 MDHEN and CDR2 SYDVKM. CDR3 size: 13 residues. The CDR3 here is CASGITPNCGYTF. The DNA of the CDR3 is TGTGCCAGCGGCATAACCCCGAACTGTGGCTACACCTTC.

On this clonotype itself: This may be a read error, as it is one base from a much larger clone. V and J are TRBV29-1 and TRBJ2-5; a weak D match, TRBD2 (5 bases). The V end was cut by 3 bases, the J end by 7 bases, with 15 bases between. The CDR3 contains 13 residues. Per the germline V gene, CDR1 is SQVTM and CDR2 is ANQGSEA. CDR3 region: CSVDKDGSGTQYF. For the CDR3, the DNA is TGCAGCGTTGATAAGGATGGGAGTGGGACCCAGTACTTC.

In its sample, this clonotype was seen a few times. It is unclear where the CDR3 begins or ends on the DNA, so no DNA is shown, and the CDR3 is as TCRdb lists it. The chain is built from TRBV20-1 and TRBJ1-5; the table's D call of TRBD1 was not tested on the DNA. Germline values: CDR1 DFQATT, CDR2 SNEGSKA (reference sequence). Ends included, the CDR3 has 12 residues. The CDR3 loop is CSALDKGQPQHF.